The 21 T cell receptor beta chains reported below all come from one sample, sequenced in a study of technical replicates of blood from a few donors. Libraries were prepared by immunoSEQ multiplex PCR; TCRdb keeps only in-frame clonotypes and omits some of them. The sample shows under 100,000 clones, 90% to 97% of them seen only once. The sequenced material came from T cells isolated from PBMCs. The receptor source for this set is a human donor in good health.

In DNA form, the CDR3 reads TGCGCCAGCAGCCCGGGTTTTGGCAAAAACATTCAGTACTTC. Protein: CASSPGFGKNIQYF. The chain employs TRBV4-1 and TRBJ2-4, with D uncertain. This CDR3 spans 14 amino acids. Germline-derived CDR1 and CDR2 are MGHRA and YSYEKL. V dropped 4 bases and J dropped 3 bases, with 10 bases sitting between them.

V usage is TRBV7-2 and J usage is TRBJ2-1; perhaps TRBD2 as D (6 bases). V gave up 6 bases and J gave up 11 bases, with 26 bases separating them. The CDR3 extends over 16 amino acids. The germline V gene has CDR1 SGHTA and CDR2 FQGNSA. The CDR3 DNA reads as TGTGCCAGCAGGTCGGGACTGCTATCTCTCTGGGCGAAGCAGTTCTTC. It encodes CASRSGLLSLWAKQFF.

The chain joins TRBV6-1 to TRBJ2-7, with D unclear. The CDR3 contains 10 residues. Germline-derived CDR1 and CDR2 are MNHNS and SASEGT. V was pared by 10 bases and J by 2 bases, with 6 bases between. For the CDR3, the DNA is TGTGCCACCACAGCCTACGAGCAGTACTTC. It translates to CATTAYEQYF.

This sequence joins TRBV5-1 and TRBJ1-1; no firm D call. CDR1 and CDR2 from the germline V gene are SGHRS and YFSETQ. CDR3 length equals 15 residues. The V and J ends lost 2 bases and 2 bases respectively, with 13 bases between them. CDR3 nucleotides: TGCGCCAGCAGCTTATACAATCCGGGAAACACTGAAGCTTTCTTT. The encoded protein is CASSLYNPGNTEAFF. The full variable domain, with the rest looked up from reference TRBV5-1 and TRBJ1-1, is KAGVTQTPRYLIKTRGQQVTLSCSPISGHRSVSWYQQTPGQGLQFLFEYFSETQRNKGNFPGRFSGRQFSNSRSEMNVSTLELGDSALYLCASSLYNPGNTEAFFGQGTRLTVV.

The chain combines TRBV6-4 with TRBJ2-3; D perhaps matches TRBD1 (5 bases). The CDR3 loop spans 14 amino acids. Germline V gives CDR1 MRHNA, CDR2 SNTAGT. Trimming removed 3 bases from V and 3 bases from J, with 10 bases in between. The CDR3 here is CASSEQEDTDTQYF. CDR3 in DNA: TGTGCCAGCAGTGAACAGGAAGATACAGATACGCAGTATTTT.

The rearrangement uses TRBV27 and TRBJ1-5, with unresolved D. The length of the CDR3 is 9 residues. V shed 9 bases and J shed 6 bases, with 3 bases lying between them. Germline assignment: CDR1 MNHEY and CDR2 SMNVEV (reference sequence). DNA of the CDR3: TGTGCCAGGGCTCAGCCCCAGCATTTT. It translates to CARAQPQHF.

The chain combines TRBV28 with TRBJ2-1; 7 bases are a match to TRBD2. With 5 bases clipped from V and 8 bases from J, the junction kept 12 bases outside the gene matches. CDR1 is MDHEN and CDR2 is SYDVKM in the germline V gene. CDR3 length: 15 amino acids. The CDR3 loop is CASSPLYGRVDEQFF. CDR3 sequence (DNA): TGTGCCAGCAGTCCCTTATATGGGAGGGTGGATGAGCAGTTCTTC. Together with reference TRBV28 and TRBJ2-1, the CDR3 gives the full variable domain: DVKVTQSSRYLVKRTGEKVFLECVQDMDHENMFWYRQDPGLGLRLIYFSYDVKMKEKGDIPEGYSVSREKKERFSLILESASTNQTSMYLCASSPLYGRVDEQFFGPGTRLTVL.

The rearrangement joins TRBV30 to TRBJ1-2; D is unclear. The germline gives CDR1 GTSNPN, CDR2 SVGIG (reference sequence). The CDR3 loop spans 13 amino acids. The V end was cut by 2 bases, the J end by 7 bases, with 14 bases between. The CDR3 DNA follows: TGTGCCTGGAGTTTATCCTCCGGGAGTGGCTACACCTTC. Amino acid sequence: CAWSLSSGSGYTF. The full variable domain, in which reference TRBV30 and TRBJ1-2 provide the parts outside the CDR3, is SQTIHQWPATLVQPVGSPLSLECTVEGTSNPNLYWYRQAAGRGLQLLFYSVGIGQISSEVPQNLSASRPQDRQFILSSKKLLLSDSGFYLCAWSLSSGSGYTFGSGTRLTVV.

On this clone itself: Other DNA sequences from this sample encode an identical CDR3 as well. This chain connects TRBV5-6 to TRBJ1-2; D perhaps matches TRBD1 (6 bases). This CDR3 region has 13 residues. V gave up 3 bases and J gave up 8 bases, with 14 bases separating them. Germline loops: CDR1 SGHDT, CDR2 YYEEEE. CDR3 in amino acids: CASSSGQSYGYTF. CDR3 bases: TGTGCCAGCAGCTCGGGACAATCCTACGGCTACACCTTC.

The V and J genes are TRBV5-1 and TRBJ1-1; no clear D. The germline V gene has CDR1 SGHRS and CDR2 YFSETQ. Trimming left V 2 bases short and J 0 bases short, with 14 bases between. CDR3 size: 16 residues. CDR3 sequence: CASSFSARTMNTEAFF. The DNA for the CDR3 is TGCGCCAGCAGCTTTTCCGCACGAACTATGAACACTGAAGCTTTCTTT.

CDR3 in amino acids: CASAEASGGAPSTDTQYF. The CDR3 nucleotides read TGTGCCAGCGCGGAGGCTAGCGGGGGGGCCCCAAGCACAGATACGCAGTATTTT. The J gene is TRBJ2-3, the V gene TRBV19, with 12 bases that match TRBD2. Germline V gene data show CDR1 as LNHDA and CDR2 as SQIVND (reference sequence). V lost 9 bases and J lost 0; bases outside the gene matches: 13. CDR3 length equals 18 residues.

This rearrangement joins TRBV28 to TRBJ2-3; 8 positions agree with TRBD1. V gave up 6 bases and J gave up 3 bases; unmatched junction bases: 14. This CDR3 spans 17 amino acids. The germline V gene encodes CDR1 MDHEN and CDR2 SYDVKM. This CDR3 is CASRPGGAGIKTDTQYF. The CDR3 DNA reads TGTGCCAGCAGACCAGGGGGCGCAGGAATTAAAACAGATACGCAGTATTTT.

CDR3 sequence (DNA): TGTGCCAGCAGCTCCACGGGACTAGCCGGGTACGAGCAGTACTTC. This sequence encodes CASSSTGLAGYEQYF. V gene TRBV11-2 combines with J gene TRBJ2-7; TRBD2 agrees at 9 bases. V was clipped by 4 bases and J by 4 bases; unmatched bases: 8. The germline V gene has CDR1 SGHAT and CDR2 FQNNGV. There are 15 residues in the CDR3. The full variable domain, completed using reference TRBV11-2 and TRBJ2-7, is EAGVAQSPRYKIIEKRQSVAFWCNPISGHATLYWYQQILGQGPKLLIQFQNNGVVDDSQLPKDRFSAERLKGVDSTLKIQPAKLEDSAVYLCASSSTGLAGYEQYFGPGTRLTVT.

The chain is built from TRBV21-1 and TRBJ1-3; the table's D call of TRBD1 was not tested on the DNA. TRBV21-1 is a documented pseudogene. This CDR3 is built from 16 residues. The DNA for the CDR3 is TGTGCCAGCAGCGGCCTTGAAACCTCTTCTGGAAACACCATATATTTT. Its protein product is CASSGLETSSGNTIYF.

This chain connects TRBV27 to TRBJ1-1; 10 nucleotides agree with TRBD1. J lost 9 bases, V lost 8 bases, and 9 bases had no gene match. This CDR3 is built from 13 residues. From germline, CDR1 is MNHEY and CDR2 SMNVEV (reference sequence). In DNA form, the CDR3 reads TGTGCCAGCGGTAGACAGGGGGCGCCTAAAGCTTTCTTT. It translates to CASGRQGAPKAFF.

V is TRBV30 and J is TRBJ2-2, with TRBD1 matching over 11 bases. With V trimmed by 3 bases and J by 4 bases, 1 base remained unmatched. Germline V gene lookup returns CDR1 GTSNPN and CDR2 SVGIG (reference sequence). The CDR3 length is 14 residues. The CDR3 region has the DNA TGTGCCTGGAGGGGACAGGGGGGCACCGGGGAGCTGTTTTTT. Its translation is CAWRGQGGTGELFF. The full variable domain, with the rest looked up from reference TRBV30 and TRBJ2-2, is SQTIHQWPATLVQPVGSPLSLECTVEGTSNPNLYWYRQAAGRGLQLLFYSVGIGQISSEVPQNLSASRPQDRQFILSSKKLLLSDSGFYLCAWRGQGGTGELFFGEGSRLTVL.

This chain uses TRBV5-1 with TRBJ1-1; perhaps TRBD1 as D (5 bases). The CDR3 is made up of 14 amino acids. The germline V gene has CDR1 SGHRS and CDR2 YFSETQ. Deletions cut 2 bases from V and 7 bases from J, with 15 bases between. As DNA, the CDR3 is TGCGCCAGCAGCTTACAGGTGATGGGGGGTGAAGCTTTCTTT. Translated, it gives CASSLQVMGGEAFF.

The gene calls are TRBV18 and TRBJ1-5, with 7 bases lining up with TRBD1. The CDR3 runs 14 residues. CDR1 and CDR2 from the germline V gene are KGHSH and LQKENI. The trim removed 3 bases at V and 2 bases at J, leaving 1 base unmatched. This chain's CDR3 is CASSPGQGNQPQHF. CDR3 in DNA: TGTGCCAGCTCACCCGGACAGGGCAATCAGCCCCAGCATTTT.

J is TRBJ2-1 and V is TRBV2, with a possible D match to TRBD1 (6 bases). The germline V gene has CDR1 SNHLY and CDR2 FYNNEI. The CDR3 consists of 17 residues. Between the trimmed V and J ends, which lost 10 bases and 0 bases, there was a span of 22 bases. CDR3 in DNA: TGTGCCACCATTTCGCGTGGGGGCCCGAGCTCCTACAATGAGCAGTTCTTC. This gives the protein CATISRGGPSSYNEQFF. Complete variable domain (other parts from reference TRBV2 and TRBJ2-1): EPEVTQTPSHQVTQMGQEVILRCVPISNHLYFYWYRQILGQKVEFLVSFYNNEISEKSEIFDDQFSVERPDGSNFTLKIRSTKLEDSAMYFCATISRGGPSSYNEQFFGPGTRLTVL.

The V call is TRBV2, the J call TRBJ2-2, with 7 bases aligning to TRBD1. The germline gives CDR1 SNHLY, CDR2 FYNNEI. V lost 6 bases and J lost 1; bases outside the gene matches: 2. This CDR3 has 14 residues. CDR3: CASRGQWNTGELFF. Written as DNA, the CDR3 is TGTGCCAGCAGGGGACAGTGGAACACCGGGGAGCTGTTTTTT.

CDR3 sequence reads: CASSLRQGAYEQFF. The CDR3 DNA sequence: TGCGCCAGCAGCTTGCGACAGGGGGCATATGAGCAGTTCTTC. J is TRBJ2-1 and V is TRBV5-1; the match to TRBD1 covers 10 bases. J was trimmed by 8 bases and V by 1 base; bases with no gene match: 3. Germline V gene data show CDR1 as SGHRS and CDR2 as YFSETQ. This CDR3 has 14 residues.